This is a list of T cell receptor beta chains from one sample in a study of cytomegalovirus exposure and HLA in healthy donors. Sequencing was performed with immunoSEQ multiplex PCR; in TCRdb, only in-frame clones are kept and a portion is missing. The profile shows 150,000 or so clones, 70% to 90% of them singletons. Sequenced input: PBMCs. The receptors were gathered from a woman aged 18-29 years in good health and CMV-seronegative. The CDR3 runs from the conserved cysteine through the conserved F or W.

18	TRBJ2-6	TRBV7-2	CASSLGRGLRSGANVLTF
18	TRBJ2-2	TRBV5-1	CASTPHGGVGFNTGELFF
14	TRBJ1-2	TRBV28	CASSLSFSGYGYTF
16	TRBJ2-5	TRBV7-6	CASSWGGSGLGETQYF
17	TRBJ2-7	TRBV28	CASSLYQAGTGAAEQYF
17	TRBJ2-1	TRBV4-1	CASSQEDGTSTRNEQFF
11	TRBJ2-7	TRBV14	CASSQVGEQYF
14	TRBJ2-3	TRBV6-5	CASRSGQDTDTQYF
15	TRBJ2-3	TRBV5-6	CASSLDRGLVDTQYF
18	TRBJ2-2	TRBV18	CASSPQKGLAENTGELFF
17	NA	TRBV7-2	CASSRSRGTGLSYEQYF
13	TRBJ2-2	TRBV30	CAWSVRGPGELFF
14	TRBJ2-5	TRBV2	CASSKQGSGETQYF
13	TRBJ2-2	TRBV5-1	CASRQTNTGELFF
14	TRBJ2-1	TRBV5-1	CATSGTGANNEQFF
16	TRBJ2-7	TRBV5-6	CASSVRRQGFWEEQYF
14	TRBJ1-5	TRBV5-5	CASSRQGLNQPQHF
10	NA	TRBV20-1	CSASGNEQYF
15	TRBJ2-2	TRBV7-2	CASSLGSRNTGELFF
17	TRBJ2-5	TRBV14	CASSPARGFAGGQTQYF
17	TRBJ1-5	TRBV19	CASRGTGPRNSNQPQHF
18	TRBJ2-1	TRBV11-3	CASSLGPWGGGPYNEQFF
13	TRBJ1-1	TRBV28	CATLTGIRAEAFF
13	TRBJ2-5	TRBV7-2	CASSSRLAETQYF
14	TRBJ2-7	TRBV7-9	CASSLEGAPYEQYF
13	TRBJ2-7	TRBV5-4	CASSSPVSYEQYF
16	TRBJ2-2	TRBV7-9	CASSLVGRWNTGELFF
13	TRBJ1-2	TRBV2	CASSWDSGGGYTF
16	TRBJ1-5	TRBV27	CASSLSAGDSNQPQHF
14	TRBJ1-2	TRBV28	CASSWTGGSYGYTF
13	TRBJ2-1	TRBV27	CASSLWQNNEQFF
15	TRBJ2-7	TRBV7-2	CASSYQQGSPYEQYF
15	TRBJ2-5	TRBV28	CASSLLDRRKETQYF
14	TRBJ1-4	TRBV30	CAWSTGQGARKLFF
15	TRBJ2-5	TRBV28	CASSPPGGITETQYF
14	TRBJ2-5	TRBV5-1	CASTPSGSGETQYF
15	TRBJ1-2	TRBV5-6	CASSPIVRDTPSYTF
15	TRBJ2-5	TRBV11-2	CASSLDGTPEGTQYF
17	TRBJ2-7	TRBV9	CASSAGREVRPFSEQYF
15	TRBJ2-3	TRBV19	CASSRATGPGDTQYF
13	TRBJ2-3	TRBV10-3	CAISKTYTDTQYF
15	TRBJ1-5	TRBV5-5	CASQPGGHSNQPQHF
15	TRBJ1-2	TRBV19	CASSTPGGAGYGYTF